A single sample gave rise to the 23 T cell receptor beta chains below, sequenced in a study of beta chain features in type 1 diabetes. Broader study findings: Patients with Type 1 diabetes showed moderately but significantly shorter TCRB CDR3s in all four CD4+ subsets.

Antigen specificity for these receptors is unknown. Since all of the isolated RNA was reverse transcribed, expressed TCRB transcripts were what got sequenced. The table came from immunoSEQ multiplex PCR; TCRdb's copy has only in-frame clones and leaves some out. The profile covers around 710,000 clones, with 9.5% to 15% appearing a single time and roughly 0.11% taken by the ten largest. The sample was naive CD4+ T cells from blood. The receptors originated from a man younger than 40 with type 1 diabetes.

This clone has only a few counts. The chain joins TRBV5-4 to TRBJ2-2, with TRBD1 matching 7 bases. The CDR3 has 15 residues. V shed 4 bases and J 4 bases; nucleotides not matched to a gene: 7. The germline gives CDR1 SGHNT, CDR2 YYREEE (reference sequence). The CDR3 sequence is CASSPGQRATGELFF. The CDR3 DNA is TGTGCCAGCAGCCCGGGACAGAGGGCCACCGGGGAGCTGTTTTTT.

This clone came up a few times. The rearrangement uses TRBV4-3 and TRBJ1-1; D remains unclear. There are 14 residues in the CDR3. Germline-derived CDR1 and CDR2 are LGHNA and YSLEER. Trimming took off 2 bases at V and 3 bases at J, with 10 bases between the two ends. The CDR3 loop reads CASSQSGVDTEAFF. The CDR3 region has the DNA TGCGCCAGCAGCCAATCCGGGGTCGACACTGAAGCTTTCTTT.

This rearrangement joins TRBV7-2 to TRBJ2-1; D may be TRBD2 (6 bases). The CDR3 has 14 residues. CDR1 is SGHTA, CDR2 FQGNSA, per germline. V lost 1 base, J lost 9 bases, and 13 bases lay in between. CDR3 protein: CASSLVRDLSEQFF. CDR3 DNA sequence: TGTGCCAGCAGCTTAGTCAGGGACTTAAGTGAGCAGTTCTTC.

The V and J genes are TRBV9 and TRBJ1-2, with D hard to call. Trimming removed 4 bases from V and 0 bases from J, with 7 bases in between. This CDR3 has 13 amino acids. Germline V gives CDR1 SGDLS, CDR2 YYNGEE. CDR3 sequence reads: CASSIDPNYGYTF. In nucleotides, the CDR3 is TGTGCCAGCAGCATAGACCCTAACTATGGCTACACCTTC.

The gene calls are TRBV4-3 and TRBJ1-2; 9 nucleotides line up with TRBD1. This CDR3 has 14 residues. Germline V gene data show CDR1 as LGHNA and CDR2 as YSLEER. V was pared by 4 bases and J by 7 bases, with 7 bases of the junction left unmatched. The CDR3 coding sequence is TGCGCCAGCAGCCTAGGGACAGGGAGTGGTGGCTACACCTTC. This encodes CASSLGTGSGGYTF.

This clone came up a few times. In DNA form, the CDR3 reads TGTGCCAGCAGCTTGGAACCAAACGGAAACACCATATATTTT. This gives the protein CASSLEPNGNTIYF. The rearrangement joins TRBV5-4 to TRBJ1-3, with D unresolved. The V and J ends lost 0 bases and 4 bases respectively, with 8 bases between them. Germline loops: CDR1 SGHNT, CDR2 YYREEE (reference sequence). The CDR3 sequence is 14 residues long.

This clone has only a few counts. This chain uses TRBV5-1 with TRBJ2-3; D is unclear. CDR3 length equals 13 residues. Germline values: CDR1 SGHRS, CDR2 YFSETQ. The V gene lost 0 bases and the J gene lost 1 base, with 3 bases spanning the gap. The CDR3 region has the DNA TGCGCCAGCAGCTTGGACGGCACAGATACGCAGTATTTT. As protein: CASSLDGTDTQYF. The complete variable domain, with remaining parts taken from reference TRBV5-1 and TRBJ2-3, reads KAGVTQTPRYLIKTRGQQVTLSCSPISGHRSVSWYQQTPGQGLQFLFEYFSETQRNKGNFPGRFSGRQFSNSRSEMNVSTLELGDSALYLCASSLDGTDTQYFGPGTRLTVL.

The chain carries TRBV7-3 and TRBJ2-3, with D perhaps matching TRBD1 (5 bases). The CDR3 is 14 amino acids. V gave up 4 bases and J gave up 6 bases, with 14 bases separating them. Germline lookup yields CDR1 SGHTA and CDR2 FQGTGA. The CDR3 sequence: CASSSGLKGDTQYF. The CDR3 DNA reads as TGTGCCAGCAGCTCCGGTTTGAAGGGGGATACGCAGTATTTT.

This clone was seen only a few times. The rearrangement uses TRBV19 and TRBJ2-1; 7 bases are a match to TRBD1. Per germline, CDR1 LNHDA and CDR2 SQIVND (reference sequence). V lost 3 bases to trimming and J lost 9 bases; unmatched junction nucleotides: 11. This CDR3 contains 15 residues. CDR3 sequence (DNA): TGTGCCAGTAGTATCTTACAGGGGAGCTTGGGTGAGCAGTTCTTC. It yields the protein CASSILQGSLGEQFF.

This chain links TRBV11-2 with TRBJ2-7; D may be TRBD2 (7 bases). This CDR3 spans 18 amino acids. The V gene's germline CDR1 is SGHAT and CDR2 FQNNGV. V was trimmed by 4 bases and J by 0 bases, leaving 22 bases between them. The CDR3 coding sequence is TGTGCCAGCAGCTCCCCTTGGGGGGGCCCATCCCACTCCTACGAGCAGTACTTC. Translation gives CASSSPWGGPSHSYEQYF. Full variable domain (rest looked up from reference TRBV11-2 and TRBJ2-7): EAGVAQSPRYKIIEKRQSVAFWCNPISGHATLYWYQQILGQGPKLLIQFQNNGVVDDSQLPKDRFSAERLKGVDSTLKIQPAKLEDSAVYLCASSSPWGGPSHSYEQYFGPGTRLTVT.

This clone was found a few times. This chain uses TRBV6-6 with TRBJ1-1; D not resolved. The CDR3 covers 13 residues. From germline, CDR1 is MNHNY and CDR2 SVGAGI (reference sequence). With 6 bases removed from V and 1 base from J, the gap between germline ends came to 9 bases. CDR3 protein: CASRPPGNTEAFF. CDR3 sequence (DNA): TGTGCCAGCAGGCCGCCGGGGAACACTGAAGCTTTCTTT.

The table lists this clone with a few counts. The rearrangement uses TRBV29-1 and TRBJ1-2; TRBD1 aligns across 9 bases. This CDR3 is 12 amino acids long. Per germline, CDR1 SQVTM and CDR2 ANQGSEA. V lost 4 bases, J lost 4 bases, and 1 base stayed unmatched. CDR3 region: CSVGTGVYGYTF. The CDR3 region has the DNA TGCAGCGTTGGGACAGGGGTCTATGGCTACACCTTC.

This clone has just a few counts. The rearrangement links TRBV7-2 to TRBJ2-3; tentatively, D is TRBD1 (6 bases). V dropped 5 bases and J dropped 9 bases, with 12 bases sitting between them. The V gene's germline CDR1 is SGHTA and CDR2 FQGNSA. The CDR3 has 12 residues. The DNA for the CDR3 is TGTGCCAGCAGCAAACCCGGGACAACGCAGTATTTT. It translates to CASSKPGTTQYF.

This clone appeared a few times. The chain has TRBV5-1 and TRBJ1-1; 8 nucleotides align to TRBD1. V shed 6 bases, J shed 1 base, and the junction held 5 bases outside the gene matches. Germline values: CDR1 SGHRS, CDR2 YFSETQ. The CDR3 contains 14 residues. The DNA for the CDR3 is TGCGCCAGCACACGGACAGGGACGAACACTGAAGCTTTCTTT. Its protein is CASTRTGTNTEAFF.

V is TRBV5-6 and J is TRBJ2-5; 8 positions match TRBD1. With 5 bases clipped from V and 2 bases from J, the junction kept 5 bases outside the gene matches. The CDR3 is 14 residues long. Germline CDR1 and CDR2: SGHDT and YYEEEE. As DNA, the CDR3 is TGTGCCAGCAGGGGCAGGGGGCTACAAGAGACCCAGTACTTC. This sequence encodes CASRGRGLQETQYF.

This clone has a handful of counts. Other DNA sequences of this sample code for an identical CDR3. The V call is TRBV5-1, the J call TRBJ2-1, with 9 bases matching TRBD1. The ends lost 2 bases at V and 5 bases at J; junction bases unmatched: 5. In germline, CDR1 is SGHRS, CDR2 YFSETQ. The CDR3 contains 15 residues. DNA for the CDR3: TGCGCCAGCAGCTTAACCGGGACAGGGAACAATGAGCAGTTCTTC. Amino acid sequence: CASSLTGTGNNEQFF.

This clone was detected once. This chain links TRBV9 with TRBJ1-4; no clear D. The CDR3 has 15 residues. With 4 bases removed from V and 0 bases from J, the gap between germline ends came to 10 bases. Germline CDR1 and CDR2: SGDLS and YYNGEE. The CDR3 reads CASSPRGATNEKLFF. CDR3 sequence (DNA): TGTGCCAGCAGCCCCCGGGGTGCAACTAATGAAAAACTGTTTTTT.

This clone was observed a handful of times. V usage is TRBV7-3 and J usage is TRBJ2-1, with a tentative D call TRBD2 (5 bases). Germline V gene lookup returns CDR1 SGHTA and CDR2 FQGTGA. The ends were cut back, 5 bases at V and 4 bases at J, with 9 bases in the middle. This CDR3 is built from 13 residues. CDR3 sequence: CASSLRGYNEQFF. The DNA of the CDR3 is TGTGCCAGCAGCCTGCGCGGGTACAATGAGCAGTTCTTC.

V gene TRBV13 combines with J gene TRBJ2-3; D is possibly TRBD2 (6 bases). This CDR3 contains 19 residues. From germline, CDR1 is PRHDT and CDR2 FYEKMQ (reference sequence). Trimming left V 3 bases short and J 2 bases short, with 24 bases between. This CDR3 reads CASSFTPRSPGLFTDTQYF. The CDR3 DNA is TGTGCCAGCAGCTTTACTCCTCGGAGTCCGGGACTTTTCACAGATACGCAGTATTTT.

This clone was observed a few times. The rearrangement uses TRBV7-2 and TRBJ2-7, with a tentative D call TRBD2 (6 bases). Germline CDR1 and CDR2: SGHTA and FQGNSA. This CDR3 comprises 12 residues. V lost 8 bases, J lost 5 bases, and 13 bases lay in between. The CDR3 sequence: CASGGGLDEQYF. As DNA, the CDR3 is TGTGCCAGCGGTGGGGGACTCGACGAGCAGTACTTC.

The chain employs TRBV10-3 and TRBJ2-5; the match to TRBD2 covers 11 bases. Trimming removed 6 bases from V and 5 bases from J; junction bases left unmatched: 5. CDR3 length: 14 amino acids. Looked up from germline, CDR1 is ENHRY and CDR2 is SYGVKD. CDR3 nucleotide sequence: TGTGCCATCAGGGGGACTAGCGGTGAGGAGACCCAGTACTTC. Translated: CAIRGTSGEETQYF.

This clone showed up just a few times. The chain has TRBV20-1 and TRBJ2-1; the D is unclear. From germline, CDR1 is DFQATT and CDR2 SNEGSKA (reference sequence). With 6 bases removed from V and 8 bases from J, the gap between germline ends came to 8 bases. CDR3 length: 10 residues. CDR3 DNA sequence: TGCAGTGCCCAAAGGGATGAGCAGTTCTTC. Its protein is CSAQRDEQFF.

This sequence joins TRBV7-9 and TRBJ2-3; the match to TRBD1 covers 11 bases. The trim removed 5 bases at V and 4 bases at J, leaving 5 bases unmatched. In germline, CDR1 is SEHNR, CDR2 FQNEAQ (reference sequence). This CDR3 is built from 15 residues. The CDR3 here is CASSQPGQGADTQYF. CDR3 in DNA: TGTGCCAGCAGCCAACCGGGACAGGGGGCAGATACGCAGTATTTT.